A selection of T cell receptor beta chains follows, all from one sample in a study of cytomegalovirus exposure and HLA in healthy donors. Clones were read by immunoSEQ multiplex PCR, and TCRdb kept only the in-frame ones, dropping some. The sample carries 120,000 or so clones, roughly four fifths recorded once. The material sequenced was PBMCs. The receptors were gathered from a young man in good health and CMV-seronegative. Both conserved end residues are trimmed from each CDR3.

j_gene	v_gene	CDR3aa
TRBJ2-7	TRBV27	ASSLMGGLKDEQY
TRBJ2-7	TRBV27	ASNSQGAGYEQY
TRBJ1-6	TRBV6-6	ASSGTGRSPLH
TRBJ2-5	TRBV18	ASSPSERGYQETQY
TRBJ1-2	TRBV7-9	SSSFISGGVGGYT
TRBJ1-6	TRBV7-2	ASSHPTGNQPLH
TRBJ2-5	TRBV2	ASSEGRGQETQY
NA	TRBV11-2	ASSFDSYEQY
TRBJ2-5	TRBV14	ASSQTTGGWETQY
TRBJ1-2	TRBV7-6	ASSQGLGNYGYT
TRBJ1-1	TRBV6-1	ASSAKGGTEAF
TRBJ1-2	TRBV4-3	ASSQPGQTNYGYT
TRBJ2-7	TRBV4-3	ASSQVLRGHPPGEQY
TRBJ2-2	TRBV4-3	ASSPTGLLNTGELF
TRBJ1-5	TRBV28	ASSLPPGGRNQPQH
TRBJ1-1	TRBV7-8	ASTLGTGRSPNTEAF
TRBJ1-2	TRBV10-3	AISPQGGYGYT
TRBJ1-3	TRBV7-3	ASSLSGPSGNTIY
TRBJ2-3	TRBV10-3	AISGRGTDTQY
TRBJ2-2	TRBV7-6	ASSGPRQGVPGELF
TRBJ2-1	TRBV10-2	ACQGLRYNEQF
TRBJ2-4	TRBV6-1	ASSEGLAGGRYIQY
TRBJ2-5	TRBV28	ASSLTSGGQETQY
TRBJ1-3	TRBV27	ASSLRQNGNTIY
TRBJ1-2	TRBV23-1	ALVSDAGWSYGYT
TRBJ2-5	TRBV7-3	ASSPQSGGGRETQY